This T cell receptor beta chain was sequenced for a study of blood T cell repertoires in COVID-19. Repertoires were generated with immunoSEQ multiplex PCR, while TCRdb's copy carries only in-frame clones and drops some. The repertoire holds around 170,000 clones, with roughly four fifths as singletons. Sequenced input: peripheral blood. The sequence derives from a woman in her 70s with COVID-19, enrolled during active disease.

The CDR3 reads CASRPRTGGNTDTQYF. DNA for the CDR3: TGTGCCAGCAGACCCAGGACAGGGGGGAATACAGATACGCAGTATTTT. The V gene is TRBV3-1 (or the pseudogene TRBV3-2), the J gene TRBJ2-3; 10 nucleotides agree with TRBD1. The CDR3 contains 16 residues. V was pared by 6 bases and J by 3 bases, with 9 bases of the junction left unmatched. The germline CDR1 and CDR2 sequences are LGHDT and YNNKEL (reference sequence).